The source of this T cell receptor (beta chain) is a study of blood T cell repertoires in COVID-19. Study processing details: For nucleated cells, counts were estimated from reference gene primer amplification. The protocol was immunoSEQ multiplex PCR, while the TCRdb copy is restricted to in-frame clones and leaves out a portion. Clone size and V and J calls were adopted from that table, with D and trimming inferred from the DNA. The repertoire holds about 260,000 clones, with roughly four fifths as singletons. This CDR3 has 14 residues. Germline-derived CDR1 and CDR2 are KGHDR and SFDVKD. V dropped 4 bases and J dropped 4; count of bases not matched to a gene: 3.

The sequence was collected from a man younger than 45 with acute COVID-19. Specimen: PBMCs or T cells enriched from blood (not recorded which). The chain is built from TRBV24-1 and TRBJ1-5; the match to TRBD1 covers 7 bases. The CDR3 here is CATSETGWNQPQHF. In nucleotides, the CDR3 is TGTGCCACCAGTGAGACAGGGTGGAATCAGCCCCAGCATTTT.